The 25 T cell receptor beta chains below come from one sample, sequenced in a study of cytomegalovirus exposure and HLA in healthy donors. The PCR employed 60 Vbeta primers together with 13 Jbeta primers. Only in-frame clones appear in the TCRdb table, and some are missing; sequencing was by immunoSEQ multiplex PCR. This table has 90,000 to 150,000 clones, roughly 80% appearing once. The sequencing input was PBMCs. Every receptor here comes from a woman under 30 in good health and CMV-seronegative.

This clone was seen a single time. V is TRBV29-1 and J is TRBJ2-1; tentative D call: TRBD2 (6 bases). The germline V gene encodes CDR1 SQVTM and CDR2 ANQGSEA. Between the trimmed V and J ends, which lost 6 bases and 8 bases, there was a span of 23 bases. The CDR3 spans 15 residues. This chain's CDR3 is CSVLGTPAGRDEQFF. The CDR3 bases are TGCAGCGTCCTCGGGACTCCCGCGGGGCGAGATGAGCAGTTCTTC.

The chain recombines TRBV10-1 with TRBJ2-7, with D possibly TRBD2 on 6 matching bases. CDR3 length: 14 amino acids. Germline V gives CDR1 WNHNN, CDR2 SYGVQD (reference sequence). Trimming took 6 bases from V and 3 from J, leaving 15 bases between them. The CDR3 DNA sequence: TGCGCCAGCAGCGAGGGAGCGGGCAGCTACGAGCAGTACTTC. This encodes CASSEGAGSYEQYF.

The chain recombines TRBV19 with TRBJ2-1, with 15 bases aligning to TRBD2. Germline CDR1 LNHDA, CDR2 SQIVND (reference sequence). This CDR3 region has 18 residues. V trimming: 7 bases; J trimming: 2 bases; junction bases outside the gene matches: 9. CDR3 coding DNA: TGTGCCAGTACCACCTGGAGGACTAGCGGGGGGGCCTACAATGAGCAGTTCTTC. Amino acid sequence: CASTTWRTSGGAYNEQFF.

The rearrangement links TRBV6-1 to TRBJ2-3; 13 bases agree with TRBD2. The CDR3 covers 15 residues. The V segment lost 6 bases and the J segment 3 bases; nucleotides outside the gene matches: 3. Per the germline V gene, CDR1 is MNHNS and CDR2 is SASEGT. The CDR3 DNA sequence: TGTGCCAGCAGCATACTAGCGGGGGGGACAGATACGCAGTATTTT. The encoded protein is CASSILAGGTDTQYF.

This clone showed up just a few times. The CDR3 region has the DNA TGTGCCAGTAGTATGGTTAGTTCTAGACATCAGCCCCAGCATTTT. Its translation: CASSMVSSRHQPQHF. The chain has TRBV19 and TRBJ1-5; unclear D gene. The germline gives CDR1 LNHDA, CDR2 SQIVND (reference sequence). Trimming stripped 3 bases from V and 5 bases from J, with 14 bases between. This CDR3 contains 15 residues. Variable domain in full (rest from reference TRBV19 and TRBJ1-5): DGGITQSPKYLFRKEGQNVTLSCEQNLNHDAMYWYRQDPGQGLRLIYYSQIVNDFQKGDIAEGYSVSREKKESFPLTVTSAQKNPTAFYLCASSMVSSRHQPQHFGDGTRLSIL.

The rearrangement uses TRBV7-2 and TRBJ2-1; TRBD2 matches 8 bases. The CDR3 has 16 amino acids. The germline V gene has CDR1 SGHTA and CDR2 FQGNSA. With 8 bases clipped from V and 0 bases from J, the junction kept 9 bases outside the gene matches. The CDR3 region has the DNA TGTGCCAGCGAGACTTTAGCGGGGCGCTCCTACAATGAGCAGTTCTTC. Translated, it gives CASETLAGRSYNEQFF.

With respect to this clone: A read error may account for a junction end that differs from germline. In the same sample, other DNA sequences code for this CDR3. The chain joins TRBV10-3 to TRBJ1-2; 9 bases map to TRBD1. CDR1 and CDR2 from the germline V gene are ENHRY and SYGVKD. CDR3 length equals 18 residues. The CDR3 DNA reads as TGCGCCATCAGTGAGCCGGGGGAGATTGACAGGGGGTGGAATGGCTACACCTTC. Translation gives CAISEPGEIDRGWNGYTF.

Concerning this clone: This specimen includes other DNA sequences encoding the same CDR3. The genes are TRBV11-2 and TRBJ1-2; no reliable D call. Trimming removed 0 bases at V and 8 bases at J, with 10 bases between. Germline V lookup: CDR1 SGHAT, CDR2 FQNNGV. The CDR3 sequence is 13 residues long. CDR3 sequence: CASSLDWGEGYTF. The CDR3 nucleotides are TGTGCCAGCAGCTTAGACTGGGGAGAAGGCTACACCTTC. The full variable domain, its missing parts supplied by reference TRBV11-2 and TRBJ1-2, is EAGVAQSPRYKIIEKRQSVAFWCNPISGHATLYWYQQILGQGPKLLIQFQNNGVVDDSQLPKDRFSAERLKGVDSTLKIQPAKLEDSAVYLCASSLDWGEGYTFGSGTRLTVV.

A word on this clone: Relative to the germline gene, one junction end is altered; a read error may explain this. The V and J genes are TRBV18 and TRBJ2-6, with a weak D call TRBD1 (5 bases). This CDR3 has 15 amino acids. Germline V gene sequence: CDR1 KGHSH, CDR2 LQKENI. The CDR3 region is CASSSELSGANGLTF. The CDR3 DNA is TGTGCCAGCTCATCCGAACTTTCTGGGGCCAACGGCCTGACTTTC.

The rearrangement joins TRBV2 to TRBJ2-5; D possibly corresponds to TRBD2 (8 bases). The J call may be mistaken, given a closer DNA end match to TRBJ2-7. Germline V gene lookup returns CDR1 SNHLY and CDR2 FYNNEI. CDR3 length: 15 residues. This chain's CDR3 is CASSEGRGLAGEQYF. CDR3 bases: TGTGCCAGCAGTGAAGGAAGGGGGCTAGCGGGCGAGCAGTACTTC.

The J gene is TRBJ1-1, the V gene TRBV18; 7 nucleotides agree with TRBD1. Per the germline V gene, CDR1 is KGHSH and CDR2 is LQKENI. This CDR3 region has 17 residues. V gave up 1 base and J gave up 2 bases; unmatched junction bases: 10. This CDR3 reads CASSPLAPGTANTEAFF. The DNA of the CDR3 is TGTGCCAGCTCACCACTCGCACCCGGGACAGCCAACACTGAAGCTTTCTTT.

CDR3: CASSFGGFEGWITGNTIYF. CDR3 DNA sequence: TGTGCCAGCAGCTTTGGAGGGTTCGAAGGGTGGATCACTGGAAACACCATATATTTT. The gene calls are TRBV7-6 and TRBJ1-3; D ambiguous. The CDR3 contains 19 residues. V was trimmed by 3 bases and J by 2 bases, leaving 23 bases between them. The germline V gene has CDR1 SGHVS and CDR2 FNYEAQ. The full variable domain, in which reference TRBV7-6 and TRBJ1-3 provide the parts outside the CDR3, is GAGVSQSPRYKVTKRGQDVALRCDPISGHVSLYWYRQALGQGPEFLTYFNYEAQQDKSGLPNDRFSAERPEGSISTLTIQRTEQRDSAMYRCASSFGGFEGWITGNTIYFGEGSWLTVV.

V is TRBV9 and J is TRBJ2-5, with D tentatively TRBD1 (5 bases). Looked up from germline, CDR1 is SGDLS and CDR2 is YYNGEE. This CDR3 has 15 amino acids. V lost 6 bases and J 4 bases, leaving 19 bases between the germline ends. CDR3: CASTTSGASRETQYF. In DNA form, the CDR3 reads TGTGCCAGCACCACGAGTGGGGCGTCGCGAGAGACCCAGTACTTC.

On this clone: Other DNA sequences from this sample encode an identical CDR3 as well. The rearrangement links TRBV19 to TRBJ2-1; D remains ambiguous. This CDR3 has 16 residues. The germline V and J ends were trimmed by 5 bases and 0 bases, with 14 bases remaining between them. Germline CDR1 is LNHDA and CDR2 is SQIVND (reference sequence). CDR3 in amino acids: CASSATYSISYNEQFF. The CDR3, as DNA: TGTGCCAGTAGTGCAACTTACAGTATCTCCTACAATGAGCAGTTCTTC.

The V and J genes are TRBV9 and TRBJ1-3; D gene ambiguous. CDR1 and CDR2 (germline): SGDLS, YYNGEE. V was cut by 0 bases and J by 3 bases, with 16 bases left in between. The CDR3 extends over 17 amino acids. The CDR3, as DNA: TGTGCCAGCAGCGTAGAGAGAGGCCGAGGTGGTGGAAACACCATATATTTT. Protein product: CASSVERGRGGGNTIYF.

The chain uses TRBV5-4 and TRBJ2-1; 15 positions agree with TRBD2. This CDR3 has 18 residues. J gave up 4 bases and V 4 bases, and 9 bases lay outside the gene matches. Germline CDR1 reads SGHNT; CDR2 reads YYREEE (reference sequence). CDR3 protein: CASSPRTSGRARYNEQFF. The CDR3 nucleotides read TGTGCCAGCAGCCCCCGGACTAGCGGGAGGGCTAGGTACAATGAGCAGTTCTTC.

The V and J genes are TRBV19 and TRBJ1-4; possible D gene TRBD1, 6 bases. The germline V gene encodes CDR1 LNHDA and CDR2 SQIVND (reference sequence). V was clipped by 3 bases and J by 8 bases, with 7 bases between them. This CDR3 has 12 amino acids. The chain's CDR3 is CASSMGQEKLFF. The CDR3 nucleotides read TGTGCCAGTAGTATGGGACAAGAAAAACTGTTTTTT.

The gene calls are TRBV5-6 and TRBJ1-6, with TRBD1 as a possible D gene (6 bases). Germline lookup yields CDR1 SGHDT and CDR2 YYEEEE. Trimming removed 2 bases from V and 11 bases from J, with 23 bases in between. CDR3 size: 17 residues. Here the CDR3 DNA reads TGTGCCAGCAGCTTCGGTGACACAGGGCGTTATTTGACACCCCTCCACTTT. This translates into CASSFGDTGRYLTPLHF.

This clone has a handful of counts. CDR3 amino acids: CASSLLLVDGYTF. CDR3 in DNA: TGTGCCAGCAGCTTACTACTCGTCGATGGCTACACCTTC. The chain carries TRBV7-9 and TRBJ1-2; D ambiguous. Per germline, CDR1 SEHNR and CDR2 FQNEAQ (reference sequence). The CDR3 loop spans 13 amino acids. V lost 2 bases and J 6 bases, leaving 10 bases between the germline ends. Full variable domain (remainder filled in from reference TRBV7-9 and TRBJ1-2): DTGVSQNPRHKITKRGQNVTFRCDPISEHNRLYWYRQTLGQGPEFLTYFQNEAQLEKSRLLSDRFSAERPKGSFSTLEIQRTEQGDSAMYLCASSLLLVDGYTFGSGTRLTVV.

The chain joins TRBV10-3 to TRBJ1-1, with unresolved D. V lost 2 bases to trimming and J lost 7 bases, with 11 bases between them. Germline V lookup: CDR1 ENHRY, CDR2 SYGVKD. The CDR3 runs to 13 residues. CDR3 sequence reads: CAISEANHSEAFF. The CDR3 bases are TGTGCCATCAGTGAGGCGAATCACAGTGAAGCTTTCTTT.

Note on this clone: This specimen includes other DNA sequences encoding the same CDR3. J is TRBJ2-5 and V is TRBV7-2, with a possible D match to TRBD1 (6 bases). The CDR3 has 14 residues. V shed 0 bases and J shed 4 bases, with 9 bases lying between them. The germline CDR1 and CDR2 sequences are SGHTA and FQGNSA. CDR3 sequence reads: CASSLAGAGETQYF. Here the CDR3 DNA reads TGTGCCAGCAGCTTAGCGGGGGCCGGAGAGACCCAGTACTTC.

The V call is TRBV2, the J call TRBJ1-4; the D gene is possibly TRBD1 (6 bases). The length of the CDR3 is 14 residues. V was shortened by 5 bases and J by 8 bases, with 15 bases between the two germline ends. Germline V gene sequence: CDR1 SNHLY, CDR2 FYNNEI. This CDR3 is CASSLQQGGEKLFF. CDR3 coding DNA: TGTGCCAGCAGTCTGCAACAGGGCGGGGAAAAACTGTTTTTT. Based on the CDR3 plus reference TRBV2 and TRBJ1-4, the full variable domain is EPEVTQTPSHQVTQMGQEVILRCVPISNHLYFYWYRQILGQKVEFLVSFYNNEISEKSEIFDDQFSVERPDGSNFTLKIRSTKLEDSAMYFCASSLQQGGEKLFFGSGTQLSVL.

This clone appeared a few times. The chain links TRBV4-2 to TRBJ1-1; no clear D gene. This CDR3 has 14 amino acids. Trimming removed 10 bases from V and 6 bases from J, with 21 bases in between. Germline V gives CDR1 LGHNA, CDR2 YNFKEQ. The CDR3, as DNA: TGTGCCACCTCTCCATCACCGGGTAAGCCTGAAGCTTTCTTT. It translates to CATSPSPGKPEAFF.

In its sample, this clone was seen once. V is TRBV19 and J is TRBJ1-6; 10 positions agree with TRBD1. CDR1 LNHDA and CDR2 SQIVND come from the germline V gene (reference sequence). The CDR3 runs 17 residues. Trimming removed 3 bases from V and 9 bases from J; junction bases left unmatched: 11. CDR3 coding DNA: TGTGCCAGTAGTATTACTCCGGCGGGGACAGGGGTTTCACCCCTCCACTTT. The encoded protein is CASSITPAGTGVSPLHF.

The chain couples TRBV11-3 to TRBJ2-7; 8 nucleotides agree with TRBD1. This CDR3 region has 16 residues. Germline CDR1 and CDR2: SGHNT and YENEEA. V gave up 1 base and J gave up 5 bases; unmatched junction bases: 10. The CDR3 DNA reads as TGTGCCAGCAGCTTAGGCGGACAGGGTAGGTCTAACGAGCAGTACTTC. It encodes CASSLGGQGRSNEQYF.